These T cell receptor beta chains were read from a single sample in a study of T cells after posttransplantation cyclophosphamide. TCRdb keeps only in-frame clones here, not all; method: immunoSEQ multiplex PCR. The sample contains about 8,000 clones, roughly 88% of which appear only once. Sequencing was performed on CD4+ T cells sorted from blood, taken around 1,400 days after allogeneic stem cell transplant with posttransplant cyclophosphamide. The source is a female patient aged 50-59 years who received an allogeneic stem cell transplant from a related donor, was CMV-positive, and had no GVHD. Some T cells may possibly be graft donor cells. Both conserved end residues are part of each CDR3. A D gene is named only where the DNA matches it firmly. Clone size is given for some rows only: seen once, a few or many times, or a class if the clone is expanded.

-,-,TRBV7-2,TRBJ2-7,CASTLKSPRGTYEQYF,TGTGCCAGCACCCTAAAATCTCCCCGCGGTACCTACGAGCAGTACTTC
-,-,TRBV2,TRBJ1-6,CASSDYGPRVNSPLHF,TGTGCCAGCAGTGACTACGGGCCGCGGGTTAATTCACCCCTCCACTTT
-,-,TRBV12-5,TRBJ2-2,CASGLVRGVDTGELFF,TGTGCTAGTGGTTTGGTACGTGGAGTAGACACCGGGGAGCTGTTTTTT
-,-,TRBV5-1,TRBJ1-4,CASGPGDTGEKLFF,TGCGCCAGCGGGCCCGGGGACACCGGAGAAAAACTGTTTTTT
once,-,TRBV25-1,TRBJ1-1,CASSSGTEAFF,TGTGCCAGCAGTTCGGGAACTGAAGCTTTCTTT
-,-,TRBV21-1,TRBJ2-7,CASSKLILVRTSGRRYEQYF,TGTGCCAGCAGCAAACTTATCCTCGTAAGAACTAGCGGGAGACGATACGAGCAGTACTTC
-,-,TRBV6-5,TRBJ2-1,CASSYLGGYEQFF,TGTGCCAGCAGTTACCTAGGGGGTTATGAGCAGTTCTTC
-,-,TRBV18,TRBJ2-1,CASSPPKAGNEQFF,TGTGCCAGCTCACCACCGAAAGCGGGCAATGAGCAGTTCTTC
-,-,TRBV6-5,TRBJ2-5,CASSPGVVEGTQYF,TGTGCCAGCAGTCCAGGGGTCGTCGAAGGGACCCAGTACTTC
-,-,TRBV9,TRBJ2-4,CASSVRWEKNIQYF,TGTGCCAGCAGCGTACGCTGGGAGAAAAACATTCAGTACTTC
-,TRBD2,TRBV6-1,TRBJ2-7,CASSDQREGLYEQYF,TGTGCCAGCAGTGACCAGCGGGAGGGCCTCTACGAGCAGTACTTC
-,-,TRBV21-1,TRBJ1-1,CASSKAEKEEVNREAEAFF,TGTGCCAGCAGCAAGGCCGAAAAGGAGGAGGTTAATCGGGAAGCCGAAGCTTTCTTT
-,TRBD2,TRBV10-2,TRBJ2-1,CASSDMTGGSYNEQFF,TGCGCCAGCAGTGACATGACGGGAGGGTCCTACAATGAGCAGTTCTTC
-,TRBD1,TRBV5-1,TRBJ1-1,CASSLDRGFSEAFF,TGCGCCAGCAGCTTAGACAGGGGTTTTTCTGAAGCTTTCTTT
once,-,TRBV19,TRBJ2-2,CASNRHGLSNTGELFF,TGTGCCAGTAACCGGCACGGACTGAGTAACACCGGGGAGCTGTTTTTT
-,-,TRBV2,TRBJ1-5,CASRRGGGRGVNQPQHF,TGTGCCAGCCGCAGAGGGGGAGGGCGGGGTGTCAATCAGCCCCAGCATTTT
-,TRBD1,TRBV9,TRBJ2-1,CASSTRPGQGINEQFF,TGTGCCAGCAGCACCAGACCGGGACAGGGCATTAATGAGCAGTTCTTC
few,-,TRBV27,TRBJ1-3,CASSLQGGGNTIYF,TGTGCCAGCAGTTTACAAGGGGGAGGGAACACCATATATTTT
-,-,TRBV2,TRBJ2-5,CASSAGVWETQYF,TGTGCCAGCAGTGCCGGGGTGTGGGAGACCCAGTACTTC
-,TRBD1,TRBV9,TRBJ2-1,CASSTGQGAYNEQFF,TGTGCCAGCAGCACAGGACAGGGGGCGTACAATGAGCAGTTCTTC
-,TRBD1,TRBV2,TRBJ2-7,CASTQGQEGEQYF,TGTGCCAGCACCCAGGGACAGGAAGGCGAGCAGTACTTC
-,-,TRBV19,TRBJ1-5,CASSQGADQPQHF,TGTGCCAGTAGCCAGGGTGCGGATCAGCCCCAGCATTTT
-,-,TRBV13,TRBJ2-3,CASSMTGTDTQYF,TGTGCCAGCAGCATGACTGGCACAGATACGCAGTATTTT
-,-,TRBV20-1,TRBJ1-1,CSERDYTEAFF,TGCAGTGAGCGGGACTACACTGAAGCTTTCTTT
-,TRBD1,TRBV5-6,TRBJ2-7,CASSLRGTGSEQYF,TGTGCCAGCAGCTTGCGCGGGACAGGTAGCGAGCAGTACTTC
-,-,TRBV11-2,TRBJ1-2,CASSFAGDYGYTF,TGTGCCAGCAGCTTTGCAGGGGACTATGGCTACACCTTC
-,TRBD2,TRBV18,TRBJ2-1,CASSPFGGRDNEQFF,TGTGCCAGCTCACCATTCGGGGGGAGGGACAATGAGCAGTTCTTC
-,TRBD1,TRBV5-4,TRBJ1-1,CASSRSGTGGTEAFF,TGTGCCAGCAGCCGGTCGGGGACAGGAGGCACTGAAGCTTTCTTT
-,TRBD2,TRBV9,TRBJ2-7,CASSLGTSGRVHEQYF,TGTGCCAGCAGCCTGGGGACTAGCGGGAGGGTCCACGAGCAGTACTTC
-,TRBD2,TRBV19,TRBJ2-2,CASSTPGLVPNGELFF,TGTGCCAGTAGTACCCCCGGACTAGTTCCGAACGGGGAGCTGTTTTTT
-,TRBD2,TRBV6-1,TRBJ2-5,CASSEARTSGANQETQYF,TGTGCCAGCAGTGAAGCGAGAACTAGCGGGGCGAACCAAGAGACCCAGTACTTC
-,TRBD1,TRBV28,TRBJ2-7,CASSLYWDRRYYEQYF,TGTGCCAGCAGTTTATACTGGGACAGGAGGTACTACGAGCAGTACTTC
-,TRBD1,TRBV19,TRBJ1-6,CASSPGTGVKNSPLHF,TGTGCCAGTAGTCCCGGGACAGGGGTGAAGAATTCACCCCTCCACTTT
-,-,TRBV5-6,TRBJ1-1,CASSLSGLAFRARAFF,TGTGCCAGCAGCTTGTCAGGGTTAGCTTTTCGGGCTCGAGCTTTCTTT
-,TRBD1,TRBV5-5,TRBJ1-2,CASTFIGGDGYTF,TGTGCCAGCACATTCATAGGGGGCGACGGCTACACCTTC
-,TRBD1,TRBV5-6,TRBJ1-2,CASSFNGQDHYGYTF,TGTGCCAGCAGCTTCAACGGACAGGATCACTATGGCTACACCTTC
-,-,TRBV19,TRBJ1-2,CASSIFLTLRGNYGYTF,TGTGCCAGTAGTATATTCCTCACCCTAAGAGGAAACTATGGCTACACCTTC